This T cell receptor (beta chain) was sequenced in a study of blood T cells in healthy people across ages. The wider study: Template switching captured about one barcoded beta molecule per two T cells. Points from the study as a whole: Long-lived donors exceeded aged donors in naive CD4+ cells and diversity.

Germline V gene data show CDR1 as KGHSH and CDR2 as LQKENI. The CDR3 totals 15 residues. Trimming removed 3 bases from V and 5 bases from J, with 16 bases in between. The table lists this clonotype with a few counts. Its cognate antigen is unknown. The authors ran a second PCR of about 7 to 12 cycles using a sample-barcoded 5' primer and a J-beta primer mix. TCRdb reanalysed the 5' RACE reads using MiXCR and keeps one entry per CDR3 protein. This sample has about 650,000 distinct CDR3 sequences, with roughly 32% found just once. Investigators took ten milliliters of peripheral blood from every donor. This receptor was obtained from a woman older than 75 in good health. The chain uses TRBV18 and TRBJ1-1, with a tentative D call TRBD1 (5 bases). The sample consisted of blood. CDR3 protein: CASSPAQRGPTEAFF. In DNA form, the CDR3 reads TGTGCCAGCTCACCCGCCCAGAGGGGCCCAACTGAAGCTTTCTTT.